A single sample is the source of the 6 T cell receptor beta chains below, sequenced in a study of T cell changes during pregnancy in multiple sclerosis. TCRdb keeps only in-frame clones here, not all; method: immunoSEQ multiplex PCR. This sample has 40,000 to 45,000 clones, with roughly nine tenths found just once. The sample in question was CD4+ T cells from peripheral blood mononuclear cells, obtained in the first trimester of pregnancy. These receptors were obtained from a female donor with multiple sclerosis, enrolled in a pregnancy study.

The chain employs TRBV7-2 and TRBJ2-3; TRBD2 matches 9 bases. The CDR3 is 14 residues long. The germline V gene encodes CDR1 SGHTA and CDR2 FQGNSA. With 7 bases clipped from V and 2 bases from J, the junction kept 4 bases outside the gene matches. In nucleotides, the CDR3 is TGTGCCAGCACCCTGGGACTAGCCACAGATACGCAGTATTTT. This gives the protein CASTLGLATDTQYF.

This clone has a single count. V gene TRBV9 combines with J gene TRBJ1-2, with no clear D. The V gene lost 0 bases and the J gene lost 4 bases, with 4 bases spanning the gap. CDR1 SGDLS and CDR2 YYNGEE come from the germline V gene. The CDR3 runs to 12 residues. Written as DNA, the CDR3 is TGTGCCAGCAGCGTAGCCGGCTATGGCTACACCTTC. This codes for CASSVAGYGYTF.

The V call is TRBV29-1, the J call TRBJ2-4; the D is unclear. Looked up from germline, CDR1 is SQVTM and CDR2 is ANQGSEA. Trimming left V 2 bases short and J 0 bases short, with 5 bases between. This CDR3 contains 13 residues. DNA for the CDR3: TGCAGCGTTGAAAAACTAGCCAAAAACATTCAGTACTTC. Residues: CSVEKLAKNIQYF.

The chain couples TRBV29-1 to TRBJ1-2, with a weak D call TRBD1 (5 bases). V was trimmed by 4 bases and J by 0 bases, leaving 9 bases between them. The CDR3 runs to 13 residues. Germline CDR1 is SQVTM and CDR2 is ANQGSEA. CDR3 coding DNA: TGCAGCGTTGGAGCAGGGTCTAACTATGGCTACACCTTC. It encodes CSVGAGSNYGYTF.

The J gene is TRBJ2-3, the V gene TRBV2, with D possibly TRBD2 on 5 matching bases. Trimming shortened V by 6 bases and J by 2 bases, and 15 bases separated the two germline ends. The germline CDR1 and CDR2 sequences are SNHLY and FYNNEI. The CDR3 extends over 15 amino acids. CDR3 in DNA: TGTGCCAGCAGAGAGGGTGTTGCATTCACAGATACGCAGTATTTT. Translating it yields CASREGVAFTDTQYF.

The rearrangement links TRBV9 to TRBJ2-3; 7 nucleotides match TRBD2. Trimming took 3 bases from V and 2 from J; bases not matched to a gene: 9. Germline CDR1 and CDR2: SGDLS and YYNGEE. The CDR3 runs to 16 residues. The CDR3: CASSAGLAAHTDTQYF. CDR3 coding DNA: TGTGCCAGCAGCGCGGGGCTAGCGGCCCACACAGATACGCAGTATTTT.